The 19 T cell receptor beta chains given below trace back to one sample, sequenced in a study of blood T cell repertoires in COVID-19. Using immunoSEQ multiplex PCR, the repertoire was profiled, and TCRdb retains in-frame clones only, with some absent. The sample consists of 60,000 to 80,000 clones, approximately 88% of them appearing once. Sample: peripheral blood. The source of these receptors is a man aged 50-59 years with active COVID-19.

CDR3 loop: CASSNSQNTEAFF. The DNA of the CDR3 is TGCGCCAGCAGCAACAGTCAGAACACTGAAGCTTTCTTT. The gene calls are TRBV5-1 and TRBJ1-1; unclear D gene. The V end was cut by 4 bases, the J end by 1 base, with 8 bases between. There are 13 residues in the CDR3. CDR1 is SGHRS and CDR2 is YFSETQ in the germline V gene.

The gene calls are TRBV6-1 and TRBJ2-5; D might be TRBD1 (6 bases). The CDR3 contains 15 residues. The germline gives CDR1 MNHNS, CDR2 SASEGT. Trimming took 0 bases from V and 5 from J, leaving 13 bases between them. The CDR3 nucleotides are TGTGCCAGCAGTGAAGCGCCCGGTAGGGGGGAGACCCAGTACTTC. It is translated as CASSEAPGRGETQYF.

J is TRBJ1-2 and V is TRBV30; D gene ambiguous. With 2 bases removed from V and 5 bases from J, the gap between germline ends came to 9 bases. The CDR3 loop spans 12 amino acids. Germline CDR1 reads GTSNPN; CDR2 reads SVGIG (reference sequence). CDR3 nucleotides: TGTGCCTGGAGTAGAAGCGGATATGGCTACACCTTC. Translating it yields CAWSRSGYGYTF.

J is TRBJ1-5 and V is TRBV10-2; 7 nucleotides agree with TRBD1. In germline, CDR1 is WSHSY, CDR2 SAAADI. CDR3 size: 14 residues. Trimming cost V 6 bases and J 4 bases; bases outside gene matches: 6. The CDR3 DNA reads as TGCGCCAGCAGACCCAGGGGGGAAAATCAGCCCCAGCATTTT. Amino acids: CASRPRGENQPQHF.

In its sample, this clone was seen once. This chain links TRBV6-2 or TRBV6-3 with TRBJ2-1; possible D gene TRBD2, 5 bases. This CDR3 has 14 residues. Germline V CDR1 and CDR2: MNHEY, SVGEGT. V lost 0 bases and J 4 bases, leaving 7 bases between the germline ends. CDR3 loop: CASSYSGIYNEQFF. In DNA form, the CDR3 reads TGTGCCAGCAGTTACTCCGGGATTTACAATGAGCAGTTCTTC.

The J gene is TRBJ1-6, the V gene TRBV6-5; no definite D call. V shed 7 bases and J shed 0 bases, with 7 bases lying between them. Looked up from germline, CDR1 is MNHEY and CDR2 is SVGAGI. CDR3 size: 14 residues. CDR3: CASMGSSYNSPLHF. The CDR3 coding sequence is TGTGCCAGCATGGGCAGCTCCTATAATTCACCCCTCCACTTT.

The rearrangement joins TRBV6-5 to TRBJ2-5; 9 positions agree with TRBD1. J lost 5 bases, V lost 6 bases, and 4 bases had no gene match. Germline CDR1 is MNHEY and CDR2 is SVGAGI. There are 13 residues in the CDR3. CDR3 sequence: CASSRTGAETQYF. CDR3 coding DNA: TGTGCCAGCAGCCGGACAGGGGCGGAGACCCAGTACTTC.

This chain joins TRBV5-4 and TRBJ2-7, with TRBD1 as a possible D gene (6 bases). Looked up from germline, CDR1 is SGHNT and CDR2 is YYREEE (reference sequence). This CDR3 has 15 residues. V was clipped by 3 bases and J by 5 bases, with 18 bases between them. CDR3 sequence: CASSSYQDRYNEQYF. The CDR3 DNA is TGTGCCAGCAGCTCTTATCAGGACAGATACAACGAGCAGTACTTC.

The V call is TRBV21-1, the J call TRBJ1-3. TRBV21-1 has pseudogene status. This CDR3 is 15 amino acids long. The CDR3 loop is CASSPGGGAGNTIYF. Here the CDR3 DNA reads TGTGCCAGCAGCCCGGGGGGGGGCGCTGGAAACACCATATATTTT.

This chain uses TRBV7-2 with TRBJ1-1; possibly TRBD1 for D (5 bases). The CDR3 consists of 13 residues. Germline CDR1 SGHTA, CDR2 FQGNSA. The germline V and J ends were trimmed by 2 bases and 6 bases, with 10 bases remaining between them. The CDR3 nucleotides read TGTGCCAGCAGCTTATCAGGAGGGGCTGAAGCTTTCTTT. Protein product: CASSLSGGAEAFF.

The rearrangement links TRBV25-1 to TRBJ2-3; 7 nucleotides match TRBD2. From germline, CDR1 is MGHDK and CDR2 SYGVNS. Trimming took 3 bases from V and 2 from J; bases not matched to a gene: 5. This CDR3 is built from 15 residues. The CDR3 sequence: CASSDVLAYTDTQYF. CDR3 nucleotide sequence: TGTGCCAGCAGTGATGTACTAGCGTACACAGATACGCAGTATTTT.

The V call is TRBV7-9, the J call TRBJ2-2; a possible D gene is TRBD2 (5 bases). The germline V gene encodes CDR1 SEHNR and CDR2 FQNEAQ (reference sequence). CDR3 length equals 12 residues. Deletions cut 6 bases from V and 5 bases from J, with 7 bases between. The CDR3: CASSSGTGELFF. Here the CDR3 DNA reads TGTGCCAGCAGTTCGGGGACCGGGGAGCTGTTTTTT.

J is TRBJ1-2 and V is TRBV2; 10 bases are shared with TRBD1. Germline V gene sequence: CDR1 SNHLY, CDR2 FYNNEI. This CDR3 has 14 residues. Germline trimming cut 3 bases from V and 4 bases from J; bases unmatched to any gene: 2. CDR3 bases: TGTGCCAGCAGTGAGGGGGACAGGGGCTATGGCTACACCTTC. This gives the protein CASSEGDRGYGYTF.

The CDR3 DNA reads TGTGCCAGCTCACCACTGAGGGCCGGATCCTACGAGCAGTACTTC. Translated, it gives CASSPLRAGSYEQYF. The chain carries TRBV18 and TRBJ2-7, with D perhaps matching TRBD2 (5 bases). The CDR3 runs to 15 residues. CDR1 KGHSH and CDR2 LQKENI come from the germline V gene. With 1 base removed from V and 1 base from J, the gap between germline ends came to 11 bases.

The chain is built from TRBV9 and TRBJ1-2; D is unresolved. Trimming cost V 3 bases and J 0 bases, with 18 bases left between them. This CDR3 is 17 amino acids long. Germline V lookup: CDR1 SGDLS, CDR2 YYNGEE. DNA of the CDR3: TGTGCCAGCAGCGAACCTACGATTCACAGAGCTAACTATGGCTACACCTTC. It encodes CASSEPTIHRANYGYTF.

The genes are TRBV6-5 and TRBJ2-1; weak D call: TRBD2 (6 bases). The germline V gene encodes CDR1 MNHEY and CDR2 SVGAGI. Trimming removed 10 bases from V and 6 bases from J, with 13 bases in between. This CDR3 has 12 residues. The CDR3 loop is CATTGRINEQFF. CDR3 coding DNA: TGTGCCACAACGGGGAGGATCAATGAGCAGTTCTTC.

The chain combines TRBV6-9 with TRBJ2-1, with 7 bases aligning to TRBD2. This CDR3 spans 15 amino acids. Germline V gene lookup returns CDR1 MNHGY and CDR2 SVAAGI. The V gene end was trimmed by 2 bases and the J gene end by 5 bases; junction bases not matched to a gene: 6. CDR3 in amino acids: CASSYSGDGDNEQFF. Written as DNA, the CDR3 is TGTGCCAGCAGTTATAGCGGGGACGGGGACAATGAGCAGTTCTTC.

V usage is TRBV20-1 and J usage is TRBJ1-1, with D perhaps matching TRBD1 (5 bases). V shed 3 bases and J shed 1 base, with 18 bases lying between them. This CDR3 spans 16 amino acids. Germline V gene sequence: CDR1 DFQATT, CDR2 SNEGSKA (reference sequence). CDR3 nucleotide sequence: TGCAGTGCTAGTTTGAACAGTAGTAGGGGGAACACTGAAGCTTTCTTT. This encodes CSASLNSSRGNTEAFF.

V usage is TRBV29-1 and J usage is TRBJ2-6; D is perhaps TRBD1 (7 bases). CDR3 length equals 16 residues. V was trimmed by 5 bases and J by 0 bases, leaving 14 bases between them. Germline CDR1 is SQVTM and CDR2 is ANQGSEA. The CDR3 loop reads CSVSGGPNSGANVLTF. The CDR3 coding sequence is TGCAGCGTTTCAGGGGGGCCCAACTCTGGGGCCAACGTCCTGACTTTC.